This TCR beta chain was captured in a study of T-cell reconstitution after alpha-beta-depleted transplantation in children. This sample's TCRbeta library carried unique molecular identifier barcodes. TCRdb reprocessed the PCR reads with MiXCR, giving one entry per CDR3 protein. The table shows approximately 390,000 distinct CDR3 sequences, with approximately 11% occurring only once. This sample comprised PBMCs from the stem cell graft donor, obtained from the stem cell graft. This clonotype was obtained from a human donor who donated a stem cell graft to a child with acute myeloid leukemia.

CDR3 sequence reads: CSAPLGGRYEQYF. Here the CDR3 DNA reads TGCAGTGCTCCCCTGGGGGGTAGGTACGAGCAGTACTTC. This chain links TRBV20-1 with TRBJ2-7; the D gene is possibly TRBD2 (6 bases). The V end was cut by 5 bases, the J end by 4 bases, with 15 bases between. This CDR3 comprises 13 residues. Germline CDR1 DFQATT, CDR2 SNEGSKA (reference sequence).